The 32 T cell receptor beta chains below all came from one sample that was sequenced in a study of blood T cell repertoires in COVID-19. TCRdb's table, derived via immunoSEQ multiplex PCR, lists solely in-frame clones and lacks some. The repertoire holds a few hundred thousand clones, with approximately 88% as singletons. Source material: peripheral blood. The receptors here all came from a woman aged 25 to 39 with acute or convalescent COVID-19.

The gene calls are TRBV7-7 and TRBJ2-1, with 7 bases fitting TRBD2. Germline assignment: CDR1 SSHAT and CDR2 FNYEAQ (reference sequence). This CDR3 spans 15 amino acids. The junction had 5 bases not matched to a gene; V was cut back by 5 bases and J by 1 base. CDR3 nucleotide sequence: TGTGCCAGCAGCGCTACCGGGGGGTCCTACAATGAGCAGTTCTTC. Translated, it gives CASSATGGSYNEQFF.

The CDR3 DNA reads TGTGCCAGCAGCTTGTCTGGCGGGACAGGGCTCCATGAGCAGTTCTTC. It is translated as CASSLSGGTGLHEQFF. This sequence joins TRBV5-4 and TRBJ2-1, with 9 bases matching TRBD1. CDR3 length equals 16 residues. V lost 1 base to trimming and J lost 8 bases; unmatched junction nucleotides: 10. The germline V gene has CDR1 SGHNT and CDR2 YYREEE (reference sequence).

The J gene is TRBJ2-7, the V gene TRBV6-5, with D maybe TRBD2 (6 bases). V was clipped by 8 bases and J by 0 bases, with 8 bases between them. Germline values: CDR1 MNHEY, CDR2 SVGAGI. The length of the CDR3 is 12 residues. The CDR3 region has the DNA TGTGCCAGCGGGACTGGCTCCTACGAGCAGTACTTC. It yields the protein CASGTGSYEQYF.

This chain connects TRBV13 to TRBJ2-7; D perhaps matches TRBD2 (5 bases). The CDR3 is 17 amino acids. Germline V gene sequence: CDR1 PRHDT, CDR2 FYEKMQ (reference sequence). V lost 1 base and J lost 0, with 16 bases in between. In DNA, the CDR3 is TGTGCCAGCAGCTTAGTAGTATCGGGGAGAGCCTCCTACGAGCAGTACTTC. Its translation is CASSLVVSGRASYEQYF.

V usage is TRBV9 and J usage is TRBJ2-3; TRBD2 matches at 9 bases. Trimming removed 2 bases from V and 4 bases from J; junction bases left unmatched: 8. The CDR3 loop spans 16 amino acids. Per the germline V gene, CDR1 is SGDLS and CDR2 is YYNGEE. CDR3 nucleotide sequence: TGTGCCAGCAGCGTTCCGGGACTAGCAACTCCAGATACGCAGTATTTT. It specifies CASSVPGLATPDTQYF.

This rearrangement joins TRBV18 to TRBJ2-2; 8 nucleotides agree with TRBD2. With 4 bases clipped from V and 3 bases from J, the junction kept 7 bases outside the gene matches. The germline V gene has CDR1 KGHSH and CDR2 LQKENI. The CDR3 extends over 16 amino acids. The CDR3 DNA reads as TGTGCCAGCTCACATAAGCGGGAGAGGGACACCGGGGAGCTGTTTTTT. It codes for CASSHKRERDTGELFF.

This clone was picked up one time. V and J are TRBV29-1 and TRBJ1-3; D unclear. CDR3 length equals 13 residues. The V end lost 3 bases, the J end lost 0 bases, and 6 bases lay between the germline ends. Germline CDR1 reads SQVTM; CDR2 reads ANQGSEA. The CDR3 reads CSVEAGSGNTIYF. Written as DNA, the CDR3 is TGCAGCGTTGAGGCAGGCTCTGGAAACACCATATATTTT.

DNA for the CDR3: TGTGCCAGCAGCGCGCCGGGACTAGGAAATGAGCAGTTCTTC. Protein: CASSAPGLGNEQFF. The rearrangement joins TRBV7-3 to TRBJ2-1, with TRBD2 identical over 8 bases. The germline V gene has CDR1 SGHTA and CDR2 FQGTGA. This CDR3 has 14 residues. J was trimmed by 7 bases and V by 5 bases; bases with no gene match: 7.

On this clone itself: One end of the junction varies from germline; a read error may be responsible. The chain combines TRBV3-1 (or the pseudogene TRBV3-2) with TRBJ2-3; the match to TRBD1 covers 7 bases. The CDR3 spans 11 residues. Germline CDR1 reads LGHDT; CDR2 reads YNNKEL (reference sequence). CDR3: CASSLGTEHRF. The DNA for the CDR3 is TGTGCCAGCAGCCTCGGGACAGAGCATCGATTT.

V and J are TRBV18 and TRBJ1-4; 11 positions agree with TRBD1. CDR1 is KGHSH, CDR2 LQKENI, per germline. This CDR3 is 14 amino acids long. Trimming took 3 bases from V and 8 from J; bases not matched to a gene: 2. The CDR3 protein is CASSPGTGGEKLFF. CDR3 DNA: TGTGCCAGCTCACCCGGGACAGGGGGAGAAAAACTGTTTTTT.

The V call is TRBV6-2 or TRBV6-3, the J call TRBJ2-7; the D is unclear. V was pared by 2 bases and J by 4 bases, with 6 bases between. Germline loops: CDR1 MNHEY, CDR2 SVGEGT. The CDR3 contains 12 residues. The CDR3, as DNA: TGTGCCAGCAGTTACACTCTATACGAGCAGTACTTC. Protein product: CASSYTLYEQYF.

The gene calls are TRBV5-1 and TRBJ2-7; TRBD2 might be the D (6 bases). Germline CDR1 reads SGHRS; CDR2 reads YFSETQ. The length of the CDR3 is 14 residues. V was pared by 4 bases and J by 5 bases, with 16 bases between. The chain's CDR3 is CASSRRPGDHEQYF. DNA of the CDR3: TGCGCCAGCAGCCGTAGGCCGGGGGACCACGAGCAGTACTTC.

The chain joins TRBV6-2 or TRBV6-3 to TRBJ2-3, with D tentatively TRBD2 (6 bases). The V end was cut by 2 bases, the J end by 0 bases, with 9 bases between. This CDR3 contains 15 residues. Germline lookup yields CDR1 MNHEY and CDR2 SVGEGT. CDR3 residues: CASSYQRVSTDTQYF. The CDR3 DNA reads TGTGCCAGCAGTTACCAGCGGGTTAGCACAGATACGCAGTATTTT.

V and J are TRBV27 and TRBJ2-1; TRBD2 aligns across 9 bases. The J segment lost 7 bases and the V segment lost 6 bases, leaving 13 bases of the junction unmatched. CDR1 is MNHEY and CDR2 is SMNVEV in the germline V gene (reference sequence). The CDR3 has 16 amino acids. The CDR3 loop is CASSWAWREGRNEQFF. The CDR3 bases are TGTGCCAGCAGCTGGGCTTGGCGGGAGGGCCGAAATGAGCAGTTCTTC.

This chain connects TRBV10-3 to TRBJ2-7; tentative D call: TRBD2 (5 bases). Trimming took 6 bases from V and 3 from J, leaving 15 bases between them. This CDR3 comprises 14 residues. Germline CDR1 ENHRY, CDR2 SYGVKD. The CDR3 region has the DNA TGTGCCATCAGGGTAGGGAGCGTGGGCTACGAGCAGTACTTC. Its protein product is CAIRVGSVGYEQYF.

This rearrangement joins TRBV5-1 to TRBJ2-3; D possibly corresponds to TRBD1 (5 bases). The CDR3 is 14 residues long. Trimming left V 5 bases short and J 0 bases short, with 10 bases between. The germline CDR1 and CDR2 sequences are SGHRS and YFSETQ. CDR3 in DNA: TGCGCCAGCAGGGGCAGGGCGAGCACAGATACGCAGTATTTT. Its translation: CASRGRASTDTQYF. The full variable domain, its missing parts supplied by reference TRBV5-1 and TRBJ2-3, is KAGVTQTPRYLIKTRGQQVTLSCSPISGHRSVSWYQQTPGQGLQFLFEYFSETQRNKGNFPGRFSGRQFSNSRSEMNVSTLELGDSALYLCASRGRASTDTQYFGPGTRLTVL.

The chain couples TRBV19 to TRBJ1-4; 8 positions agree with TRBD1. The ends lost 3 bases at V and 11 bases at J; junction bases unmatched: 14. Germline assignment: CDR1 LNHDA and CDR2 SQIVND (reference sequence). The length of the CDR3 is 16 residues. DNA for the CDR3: TGTGCCAGTAGTATCTTTAGAGGACAGGGCACGGGGAAACTGTTTTTT. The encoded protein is CASSIFRGQGTGKLFF. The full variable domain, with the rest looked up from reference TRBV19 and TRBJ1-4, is DGGITQSPKYLFRKEGQNVTLSCEQNLNHDAMYWYRQDPGQGLRLIYYSQIVNDFQKGDIAEGYSVSREKKESFPLTVTSAQKNPTAFYLCASSIFRGQGTGKLFFGSGTQLSVL.

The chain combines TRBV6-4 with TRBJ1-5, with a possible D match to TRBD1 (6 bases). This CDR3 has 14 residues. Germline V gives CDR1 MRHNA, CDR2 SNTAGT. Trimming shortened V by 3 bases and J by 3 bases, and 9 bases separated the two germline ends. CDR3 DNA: TGTGCCAGCAGTGAGGGGGACAACAATCAGCCCCAGCATTTT. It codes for CASSEGDNNQPQHF.

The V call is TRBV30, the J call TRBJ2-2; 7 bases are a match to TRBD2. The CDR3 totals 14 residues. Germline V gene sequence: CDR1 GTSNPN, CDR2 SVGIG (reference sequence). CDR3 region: CGLMSAGLTGELFF. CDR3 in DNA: TGTGGCCTAATGTCGGCGGGACTAACCGGGGAGCTGTTTTTT.

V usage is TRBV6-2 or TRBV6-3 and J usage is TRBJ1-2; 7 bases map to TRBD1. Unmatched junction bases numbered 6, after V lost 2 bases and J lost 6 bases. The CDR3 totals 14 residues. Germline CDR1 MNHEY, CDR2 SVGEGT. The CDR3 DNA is TGTGCCAGCAGTTACGCCGGGACAGCCAATGGCTACACCTTC. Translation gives CASSYAGTANGYTF.

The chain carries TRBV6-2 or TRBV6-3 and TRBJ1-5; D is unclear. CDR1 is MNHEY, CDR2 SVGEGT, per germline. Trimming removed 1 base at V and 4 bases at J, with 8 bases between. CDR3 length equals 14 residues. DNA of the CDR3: TGTGCCAGCAGTTACTGGACGGGAAATCAGCCCCAGCATTTT. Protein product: CASSYWTGNQPQHF.

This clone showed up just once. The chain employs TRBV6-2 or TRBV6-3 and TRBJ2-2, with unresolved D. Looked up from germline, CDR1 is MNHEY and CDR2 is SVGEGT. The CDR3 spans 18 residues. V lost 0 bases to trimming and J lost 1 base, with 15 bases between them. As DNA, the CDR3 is TGTGCCAGCAGTTACTCCTCCACATCGACAAGGAACACCGGGGAGCTGTTTTTT. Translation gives CASSYSSTSTRNTGELFF.

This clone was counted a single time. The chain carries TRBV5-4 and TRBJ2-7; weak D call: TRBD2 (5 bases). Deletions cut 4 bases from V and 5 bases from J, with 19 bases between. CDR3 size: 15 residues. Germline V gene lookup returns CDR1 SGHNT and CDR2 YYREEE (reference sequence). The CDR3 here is CASSKLELGFHEQYF. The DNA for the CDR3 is TGTGCCAGCAGCAAACTAGAACTTGGATTCCACGAGCAGTACTTC. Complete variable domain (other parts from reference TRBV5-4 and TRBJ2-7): ETGVTQSPTHLIKTRGQQVTLRCSSQSGHNTVSWYQQALGQGPQFIFQYYREEENGRGNFPPRFSGLQFPNYSSELNVNALELDDSALYLCASSKLELGFHEQYFGPGTRLTVT.

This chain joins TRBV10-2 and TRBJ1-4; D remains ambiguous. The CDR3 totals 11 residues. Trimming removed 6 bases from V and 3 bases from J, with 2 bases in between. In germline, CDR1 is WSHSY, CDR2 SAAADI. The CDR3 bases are TGCGCCAGCAGCTCTAATGAAAAACTGTTTTTT. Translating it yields CASSSNEKLFF.

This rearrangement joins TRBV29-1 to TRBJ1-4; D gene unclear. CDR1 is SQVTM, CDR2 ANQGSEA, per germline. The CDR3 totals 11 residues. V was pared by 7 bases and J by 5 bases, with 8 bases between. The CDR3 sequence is CSGQINEKLFF. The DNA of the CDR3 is TGCAGCGGGCAGATAAATGAAAAACTGTTTTTT.

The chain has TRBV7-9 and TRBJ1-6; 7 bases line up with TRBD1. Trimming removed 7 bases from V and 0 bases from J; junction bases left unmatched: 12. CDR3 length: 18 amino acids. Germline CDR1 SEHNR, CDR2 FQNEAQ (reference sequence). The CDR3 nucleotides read TGTGCCAGCATCATGACCCGGGACAGACTCTCCTATAATTCACCCCTCCACTTT. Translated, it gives CASIMTRDRLSYNSPLHF.

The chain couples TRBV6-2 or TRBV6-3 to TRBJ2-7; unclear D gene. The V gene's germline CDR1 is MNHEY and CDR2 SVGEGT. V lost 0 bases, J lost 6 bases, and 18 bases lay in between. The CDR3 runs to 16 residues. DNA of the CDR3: TGTGCCAGCAGTTACTCGAACGTGGTTTCGGCTAGCGAGCAGTACTTC. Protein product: CASSYSNVVSASEQYF.

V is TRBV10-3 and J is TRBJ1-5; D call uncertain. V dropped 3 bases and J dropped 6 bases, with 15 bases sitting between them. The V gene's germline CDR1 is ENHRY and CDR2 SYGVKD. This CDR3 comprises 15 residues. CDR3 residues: CAISDPGPGGQPQHF. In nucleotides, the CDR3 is TGTGCCATCAGTGATCCGGGCCCTGGAGGTCAGCCCCAGCATTTT.

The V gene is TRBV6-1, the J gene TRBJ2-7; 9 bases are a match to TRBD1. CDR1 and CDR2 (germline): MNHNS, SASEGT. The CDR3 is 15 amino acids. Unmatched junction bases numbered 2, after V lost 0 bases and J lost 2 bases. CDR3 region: CASSEAWDRAYEQYF. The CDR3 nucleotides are TGTGCCAGCAGTGAAGCGTGGGACAGGGCCTACGAGCAGTACTTC.

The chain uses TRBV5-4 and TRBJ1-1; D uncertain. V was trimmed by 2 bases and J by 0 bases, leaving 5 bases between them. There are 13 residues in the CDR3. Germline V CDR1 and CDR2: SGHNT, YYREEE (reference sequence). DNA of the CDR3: TGTGCCAGCAGCTTTTCGGTGAACACTGAAGCTTTCTTT. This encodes CASSFSVNTEAFF.

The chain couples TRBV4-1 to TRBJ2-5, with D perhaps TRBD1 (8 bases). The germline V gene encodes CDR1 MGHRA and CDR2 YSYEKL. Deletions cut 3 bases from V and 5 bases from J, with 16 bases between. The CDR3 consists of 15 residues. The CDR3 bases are TGCGCCAGCAGCCAGTCGACAGGGGAGGGCGAGACCCAGTACTTC. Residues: CASSQSTGEGETQYF.

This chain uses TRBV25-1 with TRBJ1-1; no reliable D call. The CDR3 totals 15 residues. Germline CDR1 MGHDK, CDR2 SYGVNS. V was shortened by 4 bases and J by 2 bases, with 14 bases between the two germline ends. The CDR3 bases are TGTGCCAGCAGTGCCCTCGACACTTTCAACACTGAAGCTTTCTTT. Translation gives CASSALDTFNTEAFF.